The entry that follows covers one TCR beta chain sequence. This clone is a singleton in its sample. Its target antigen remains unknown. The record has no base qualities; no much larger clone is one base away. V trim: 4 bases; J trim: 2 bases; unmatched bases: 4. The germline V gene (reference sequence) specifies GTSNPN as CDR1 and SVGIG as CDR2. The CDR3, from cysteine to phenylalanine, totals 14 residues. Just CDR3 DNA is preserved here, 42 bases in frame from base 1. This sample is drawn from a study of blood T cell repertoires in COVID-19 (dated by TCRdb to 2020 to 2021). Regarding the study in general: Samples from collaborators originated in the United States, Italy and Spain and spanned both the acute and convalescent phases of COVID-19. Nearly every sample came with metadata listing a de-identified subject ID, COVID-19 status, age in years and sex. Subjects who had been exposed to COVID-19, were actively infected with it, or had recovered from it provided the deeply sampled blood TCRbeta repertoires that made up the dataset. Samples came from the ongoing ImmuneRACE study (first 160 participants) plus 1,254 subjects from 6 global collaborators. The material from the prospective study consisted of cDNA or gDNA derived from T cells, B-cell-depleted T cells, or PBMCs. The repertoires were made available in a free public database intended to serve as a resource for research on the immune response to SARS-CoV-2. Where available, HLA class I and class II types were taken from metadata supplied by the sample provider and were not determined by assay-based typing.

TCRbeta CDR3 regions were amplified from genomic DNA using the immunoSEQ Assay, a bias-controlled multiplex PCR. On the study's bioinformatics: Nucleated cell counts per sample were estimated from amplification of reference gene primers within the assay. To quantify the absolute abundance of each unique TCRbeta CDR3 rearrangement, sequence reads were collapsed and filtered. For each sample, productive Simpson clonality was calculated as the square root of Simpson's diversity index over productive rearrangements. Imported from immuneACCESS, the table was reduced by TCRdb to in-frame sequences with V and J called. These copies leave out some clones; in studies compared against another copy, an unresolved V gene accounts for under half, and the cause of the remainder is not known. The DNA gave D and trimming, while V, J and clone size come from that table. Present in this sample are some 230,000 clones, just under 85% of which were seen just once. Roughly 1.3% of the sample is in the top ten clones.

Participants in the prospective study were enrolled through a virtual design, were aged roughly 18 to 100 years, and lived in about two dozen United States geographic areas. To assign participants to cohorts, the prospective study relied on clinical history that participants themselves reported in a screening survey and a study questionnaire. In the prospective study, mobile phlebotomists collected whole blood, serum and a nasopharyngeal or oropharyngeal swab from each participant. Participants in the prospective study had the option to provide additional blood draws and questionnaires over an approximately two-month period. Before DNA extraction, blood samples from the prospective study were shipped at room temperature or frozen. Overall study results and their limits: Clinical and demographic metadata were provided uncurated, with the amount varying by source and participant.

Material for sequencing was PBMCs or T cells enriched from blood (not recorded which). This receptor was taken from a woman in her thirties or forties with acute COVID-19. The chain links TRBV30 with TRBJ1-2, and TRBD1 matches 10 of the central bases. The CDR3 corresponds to CAWKRDRGNYGYTF. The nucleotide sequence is TGTGCCTGGAAGCGGGACAGGGGAAACTATGGCTACACCTTC.